The 9 T cell receptor beta chains listed next were all sequenced from one sample in a study of neurological immune-mediated disorders. MiXCR, applied by TCRdb to the 5' RACE reads, yields one record per CDR3 protein. The sample includes tens of thousands of distinct CDR3 sequences, 9.4% of them seen just once. The sequencing sample was made of PBMCs. Every receptor here comes from a man in his fifties in good health.

At least ten counts were recorded for this clonotype. The rearrangement links TRBV7-2 to TRBJ2-3; TRBD2 might be the D (6 bases). V lost 4 bases and J 11 bases, leaving 10 bases between the germline ends. Germline lookup yields CDR1 SGHTA and CDR2 FQGNSA. The CDR3 sequence is 11 residues long. For the CDR3, the DNA is TGTGCCAGCAGCTCGACTAGTATGCAGTATTTT. Its translation is CASSSTSMQYF.

This clonotype was seen at least ten times. The V gene is TRBV7-8, the J gene TRBJ2-2; D possibly uses TRBD1 or TRBD2 (5 bases each). CDR1 SGHVS and CDR2 FQNEAQ come from the germline V gene. The CDR3 is 14 residues long. V gave up 7 bases and J gave up 3 bases, with 12 bases separating them. The DNA for the CDR3 is TGTGCCAGCACCAAATGGGGGTACACCGGGGAGCTGTTTTTT. This gives the protein CASTKWGYTGELFF.

Of note for this clonotype: A much more abundant neighbour one base away suggests this may be a read error. The J gene is TRBJ2-3, the V gene TRBV20-1, with TRBD2 matching 9 bases. The germline V gene has CDR1 DFQATT and CDR2 SNEGSKA (reference sequence). This CDR3 has 16 amino acids. The CDR3 loop is CSSRVLAGVRTDTQYF. CDR3 sequence (DNA): TGCAGTTCTAGAGTATTAGCGGGGGTGAGGACAGATACGCAGTATTTT.

This clonotype was recorded many times. CDR3 sequence (DNA): TGTGCCAGCAGCTTAGTGGGGAACAATGAGCAGTTCTTC. Translating it yields CASSLVGNNEQFF. The chain is built from TRBV11-2 and TRBJ2-1; D is undetermined. The CDR3 spans 13 residues. Per germline, CDR1 SGHAT and CDR2 FQNNGV. The V end lost 1 base, the J end lost 5 bases, and 6 bases lay between the germline ends.

This clonotype was observed many times. The V gene is TRBV7-9, the J gene TRBJ2-5, with a weak D call TRBD2 (5 bases). V dropped 5 bases and J dropped 2 bases, with 9 bases sitting between them. The germline V gene encodes CDR1 SEHNR and CDR2 FQNEAQ (reference sequence). The CDR3 spans 13 residues. CDR3 sequence: CASSHRGQETQYF. The CDR3 DNA sequence: TGTGCCAGCAGCCACCGGGGTCAAGAGACCCAGTACTTC.

This clonotype has at least ten counts. The rearrangement joins TRBV12-3 or TRBV12-4 to TRBJ2-6, with a weak D call TRBD1 (6 bases). V shed 1 base and J shed 1 base, with 11 bases lying between them. The CDR3 sequence is 17 residues long. The CDR3 DNA follows: TGTGCCAGCAGTTTAGTGGGGGCCCTTTCTGGGGCCAACGTCCTGACTTTC. Its translation is CASSLVGALSGANVLTF.

The V and J genes are TRBV24-1 and TRBJ2-1, with D possibly TRBD1 on 5 matching bases. The V gene's germline CDR1 is KGHDR and CDR2 SFDVKD. CDR3 length equals 11 residues. V dropped 9 bases and J dropped 8 bases, with 10 bases sitting between them. The CDR3, as DNA: TGTGCCACCGGGGCAGTCCATGAGCAGTTCTTC. Its protein product is CATGAVHEQFF.

In this sample, this clonotype turned up many times. CDR3 in DNA: TGTGCCAGCAGTCCCCTTTACGAGCAGTACTTC. Protein: CASSPLYEQYF. The J gene is TRBJ2-7, the V gene TRBV28; D is uncertain. Trimming took off 5 bases at V and 4 bases at J, with 6 bases between the two ends. This CDR3 spans 11 amino acids. Germline-derived CDR1 and CDR2 are MDHEN and SYDVKM.

This clonotype has at least ten counts. The CDR3 DNA is TGTGCCAGCAGTTTAACCGTCGAGAGCGGGGCCCAGTACTTC. Amino acid sequence: CASSLTVESGAQYF. The gene calls are TRBV27 and TRBJ2-5; TRBD2 matches at 7 bases. The CDR3 totals 14 residues. V shed 2 bases, J shed 9 bases, and the junction held 9 bases outside the gene matches. Germline-derived CDR1 and CDR2 are MNHEY and SMNVEV (reference sequence).